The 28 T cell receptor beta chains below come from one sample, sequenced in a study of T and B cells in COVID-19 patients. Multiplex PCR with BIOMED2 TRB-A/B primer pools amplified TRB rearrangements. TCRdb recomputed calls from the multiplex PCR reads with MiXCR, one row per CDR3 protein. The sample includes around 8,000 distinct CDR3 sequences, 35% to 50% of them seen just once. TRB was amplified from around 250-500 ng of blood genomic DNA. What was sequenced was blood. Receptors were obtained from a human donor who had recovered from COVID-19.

The CDR3 nucleotides are TGTGCCAGCTCACCACCGTTGCAGGGACCTGGAAACACCATATATTTT. Its translation: CASSPPLQGPGNTIYF. The J gene is TRBJ1-3, the V gene TRBV18; D is perhaps TRBD1 (5 bases). This CDR3 has 16 residues. Germline lookup yields CDR1 KGHSH and CDR2 LQKENI. Trimming removed 0 bases from V and 2 bases from J, with 11 bases in between.

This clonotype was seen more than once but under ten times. The CDR3 reads CAISAQGADTEAFF. CDR3 DNA sequence: TGTGCCATCAGTGCCCAGGGGGCGGACACTGAAGCTTTCTTT. The rearrangement uses TRBV10-3 and TRBJ1-1; 8 nucleotides align to TRBD1. After removal of 4 bases from V and 3 bases from J, the junction contained 4 bases not matched to a gene. The CDR3 consists of 14 residues. Germline V gives CDR1 ENHRY, CDR2 SYGVKD.

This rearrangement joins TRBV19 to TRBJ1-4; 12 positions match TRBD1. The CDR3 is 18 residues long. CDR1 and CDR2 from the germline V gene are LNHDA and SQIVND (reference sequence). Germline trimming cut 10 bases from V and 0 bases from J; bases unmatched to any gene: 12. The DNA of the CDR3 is TGTGCCACCAACCCCGGGACAGGGGGCTACGCAACTAATGAAAAACTGTTTTTT. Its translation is CATNPGTGGYATNEKLFF.

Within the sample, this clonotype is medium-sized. The CDR3 reads CASSIALPQGGSYNEQFF. For the CDR3, the DNA is TGTGCCAGTAGTATAGCCCTCCCACAGGGGGGTTCCTACAATGAGCAGTTCTTC. The chain employs TRBV19 and TRBJ2-1; 8 bases line up with TRBD1. The length of the CDR3 is 18 residues. Germline CDR1 is LNHDA and CDR2 is SQIVND (reference sequence). The V gene end was trimmed by 1 base and the J gene end by 1 base; junction bases not matched to a gene: 9.

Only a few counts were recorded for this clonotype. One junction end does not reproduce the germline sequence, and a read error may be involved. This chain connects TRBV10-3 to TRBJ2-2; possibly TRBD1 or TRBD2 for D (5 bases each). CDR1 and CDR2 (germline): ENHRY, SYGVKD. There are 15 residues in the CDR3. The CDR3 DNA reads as TGTGCCATTAGTGAAAGGGACGGAGACACCGGGGAGCTGTTTTTT. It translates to CAISERDGDTGELFF.

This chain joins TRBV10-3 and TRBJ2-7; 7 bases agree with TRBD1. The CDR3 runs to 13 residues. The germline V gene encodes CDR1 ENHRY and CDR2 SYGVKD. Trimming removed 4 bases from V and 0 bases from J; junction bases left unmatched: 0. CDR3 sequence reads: CAISGDSSYEQYV. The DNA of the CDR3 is TGTGCCATCAGTGGGGACAGCTCCTACGAGCAGTACGTC.

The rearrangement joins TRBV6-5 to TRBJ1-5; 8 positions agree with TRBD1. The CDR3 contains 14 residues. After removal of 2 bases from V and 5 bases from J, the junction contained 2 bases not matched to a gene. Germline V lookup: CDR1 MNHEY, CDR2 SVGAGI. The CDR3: CASSYGQGDQPQHF. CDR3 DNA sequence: TGTGCCAGCAGTTACGGACAGGGCGATCAGCCCCAGCATTTT.

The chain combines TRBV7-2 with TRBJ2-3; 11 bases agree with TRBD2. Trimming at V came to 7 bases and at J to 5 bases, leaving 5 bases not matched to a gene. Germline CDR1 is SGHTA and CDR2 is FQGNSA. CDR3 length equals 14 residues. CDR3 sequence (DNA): TGTGCCAGCATTAGCGGGAGGGCAGGAGATACGCAGTATTTT. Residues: CASISGRAGDTQYF.

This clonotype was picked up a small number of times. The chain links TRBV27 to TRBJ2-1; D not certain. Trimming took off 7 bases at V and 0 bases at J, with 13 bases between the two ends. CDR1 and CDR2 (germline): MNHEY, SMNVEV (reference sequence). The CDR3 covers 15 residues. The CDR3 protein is CASKLLTSSYNEQFF. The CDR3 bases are TGTGCCAGCAAACTTCTGACGAGCTCCTACAATGAGCAGTTCTTC.

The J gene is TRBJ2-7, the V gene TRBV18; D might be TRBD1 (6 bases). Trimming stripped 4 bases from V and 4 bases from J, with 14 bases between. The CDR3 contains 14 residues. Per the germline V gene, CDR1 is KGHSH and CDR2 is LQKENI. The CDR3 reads CASSLGRGVYEQYF. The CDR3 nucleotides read TGTGCCAGCTCACTGGGCAGGGGAGTGTACGAGCAGTACTTC.

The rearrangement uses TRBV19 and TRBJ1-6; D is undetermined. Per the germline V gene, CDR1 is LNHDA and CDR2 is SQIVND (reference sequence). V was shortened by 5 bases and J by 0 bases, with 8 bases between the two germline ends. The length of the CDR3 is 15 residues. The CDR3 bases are TGTGCCAGTAGTGCCAGCCACTCCTATAATTCACCCCTCCACTTT. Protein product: CASSASHSYNSPLHF.

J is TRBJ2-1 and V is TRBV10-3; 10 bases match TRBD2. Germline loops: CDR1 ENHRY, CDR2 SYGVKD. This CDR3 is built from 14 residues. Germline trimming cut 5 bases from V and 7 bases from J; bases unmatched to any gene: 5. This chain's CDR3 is CAISSGGATNEQFF. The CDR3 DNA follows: TGTGCCATCAGTAGCGGGGGGGCCACTAATGAGCAGTTCTTC.

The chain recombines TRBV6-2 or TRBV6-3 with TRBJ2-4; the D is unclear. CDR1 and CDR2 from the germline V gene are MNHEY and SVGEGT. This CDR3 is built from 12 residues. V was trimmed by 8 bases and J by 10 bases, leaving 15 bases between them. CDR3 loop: CASHSPPGIQYF. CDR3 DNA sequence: TGTGCCAGCCACTCTCCTCCTGGGATTCAGTACTTC.

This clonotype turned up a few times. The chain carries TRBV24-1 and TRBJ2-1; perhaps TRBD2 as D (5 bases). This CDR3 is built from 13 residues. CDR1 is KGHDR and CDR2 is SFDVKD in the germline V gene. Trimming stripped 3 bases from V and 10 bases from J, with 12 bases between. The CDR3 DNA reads TGTGCCACCAGTGATCCTCCGGGGAGCGAGCAGTTCTTC. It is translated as CATSDPPGSEQFF.

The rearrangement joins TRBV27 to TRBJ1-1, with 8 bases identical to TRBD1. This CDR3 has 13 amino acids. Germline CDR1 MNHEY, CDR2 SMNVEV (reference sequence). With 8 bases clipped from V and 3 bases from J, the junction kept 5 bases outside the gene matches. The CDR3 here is CASGRGPYTEAFF. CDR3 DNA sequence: TGTGCCAGCGGCAGGGGGCCCTACACTGAAGCTTTCTTT.

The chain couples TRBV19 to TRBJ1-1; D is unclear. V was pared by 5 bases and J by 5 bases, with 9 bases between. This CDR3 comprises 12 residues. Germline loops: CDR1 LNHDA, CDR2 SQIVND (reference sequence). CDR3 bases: TGTGCCAGTAGTTATGCGGGGACTGAAGCTTTCTTT. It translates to CASSYAGTEAFF.

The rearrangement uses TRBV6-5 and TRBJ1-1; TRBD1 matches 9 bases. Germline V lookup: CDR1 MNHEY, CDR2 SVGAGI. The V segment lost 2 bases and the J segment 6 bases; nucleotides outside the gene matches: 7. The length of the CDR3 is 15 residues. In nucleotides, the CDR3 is TGTGCCAGCAGTTACACCGACAGGGGGGGGGCTGAAGCTTTCTTT. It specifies CASSYTDRGGAEAFF.

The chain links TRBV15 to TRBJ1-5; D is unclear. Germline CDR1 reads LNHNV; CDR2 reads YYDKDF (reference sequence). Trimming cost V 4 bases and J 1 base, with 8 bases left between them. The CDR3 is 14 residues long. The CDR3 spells CATSKGLSNQPQHF. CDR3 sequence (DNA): TGTGCCACCAGCAAGGGTCTAAGCAATCAGCCCCAGCATTTT.

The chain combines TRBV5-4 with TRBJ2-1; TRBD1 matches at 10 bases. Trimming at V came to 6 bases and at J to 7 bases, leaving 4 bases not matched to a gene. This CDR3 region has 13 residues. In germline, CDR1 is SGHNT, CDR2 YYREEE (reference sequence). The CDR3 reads CASIGQGVNEQFF. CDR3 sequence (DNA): TGTGCCAGCATTGGACAGGGGGTAAATGAGCAGTTCTTC.

CDR3: CASSYLGGPTDTQYF. CDR3 DNA: TGTGCCAGCAGTTACCTCGGGGGGCCCACAGATACGCAGTATTTT. The rearrangement uses TRBV6-2 or TRBV6-3 and TRBJ2-3; D is possibly TRBD2 (7 bases). Germline V gene data show CDR1 as MNHEY and CDR2 as SVGEGT. This CDR3 has 15 residues. The V end lost 2 bases, the J end lost 2 bases, and 11 bases lay between the germline ends.

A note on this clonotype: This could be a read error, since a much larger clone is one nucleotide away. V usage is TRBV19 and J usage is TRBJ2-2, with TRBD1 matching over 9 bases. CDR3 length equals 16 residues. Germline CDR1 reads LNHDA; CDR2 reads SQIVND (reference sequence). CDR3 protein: CASSSQGARNTWELFF. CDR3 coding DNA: TGTGCCAGTAGTTCACAGGGGGCTCGGAACACCTGGGAGCTGTTTTTT.

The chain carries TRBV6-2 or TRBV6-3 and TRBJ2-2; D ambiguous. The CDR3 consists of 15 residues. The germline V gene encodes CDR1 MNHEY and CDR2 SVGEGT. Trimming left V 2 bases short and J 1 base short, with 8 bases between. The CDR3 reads CASSYPNGNTGELFF. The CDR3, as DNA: TGTGCCAGCAGTTACCCGAACGGGAACACCGGGGAGCTGTTTTTT.

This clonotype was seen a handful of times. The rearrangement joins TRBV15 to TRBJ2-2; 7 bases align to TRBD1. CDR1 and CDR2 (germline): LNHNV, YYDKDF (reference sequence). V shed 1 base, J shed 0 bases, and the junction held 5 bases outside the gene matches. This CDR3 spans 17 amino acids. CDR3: CATSRVFDRANTGELFF. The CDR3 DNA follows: TGTGCCACCAGCAGAGTTTTTGACAGGGCGAACACCGGGGAGCTGTTTTTT.

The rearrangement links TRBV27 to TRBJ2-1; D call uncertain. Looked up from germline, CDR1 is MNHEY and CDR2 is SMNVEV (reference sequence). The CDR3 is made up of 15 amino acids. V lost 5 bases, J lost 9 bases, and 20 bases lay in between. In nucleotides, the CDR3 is TGTGCCAGCAGTCCCACGTCTCAGGCCACTGGTGAGCAGTTCTTC. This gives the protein CASSPTSQATGEQFF.

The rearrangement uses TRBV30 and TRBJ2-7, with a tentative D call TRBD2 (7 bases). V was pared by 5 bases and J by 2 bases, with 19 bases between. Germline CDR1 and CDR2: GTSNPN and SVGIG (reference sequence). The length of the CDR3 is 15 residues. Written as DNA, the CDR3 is TGTGCCTGGGCACGGATTGCGGGGGCCGCCTACGAGCAGTACTTC. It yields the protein CAWARIAGAAYEQYF.

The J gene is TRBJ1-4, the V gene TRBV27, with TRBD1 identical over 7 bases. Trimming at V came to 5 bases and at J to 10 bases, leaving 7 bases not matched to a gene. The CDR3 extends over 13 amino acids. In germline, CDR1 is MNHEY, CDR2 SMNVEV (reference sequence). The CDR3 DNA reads TGTGCCAGCAGTGTCCGACAGGGAGGAAAACTGTTTTTT. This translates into CASSVRQGGKLFF.

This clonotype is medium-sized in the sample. CDR3 residues: CSVEAGSSYEQYF. Written as DNA, the CDR3 is TGCAGCGTTGAGGCCGGCAGCTCCTACGAGCAGTACTTC. The chain recombines TRBV29-1 with TRBJ2-7; D unresolved. CDR1 and CDR2 (germline): SQVTM, ANQGSEA. Trimming cost V 3 bases and J 0 bases, with 9 bases left between them. CDR3 length: 13 amino acids.

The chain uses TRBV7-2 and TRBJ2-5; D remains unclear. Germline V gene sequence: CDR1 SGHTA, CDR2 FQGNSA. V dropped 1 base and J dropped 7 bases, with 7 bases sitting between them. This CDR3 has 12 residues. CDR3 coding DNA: TGTGCCAGCAGCTTAGATGCAGGGACCCAGTACTTC. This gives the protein CASSLDAGTQYF. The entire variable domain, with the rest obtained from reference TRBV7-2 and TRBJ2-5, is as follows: GAGVSQSPSNKVTEKGKDVELRCDPISGHTALYWYRQSLGQGLEFLIYFQGNSAPDKSGLPSDRFSAERTGGSVSTLTIQRTQQEDSAVYLCASSLDAGTQYFGPGTRLLVL.